Described below is a single T cell receptor beta chain sequence and its context. Its antigen is as yet unknown. The read comes to an end 3 residues before the CDR3 does, leaving the germline J gene to fill in the end. CVID meant reduced serum IgG, IgA and/or IgM plus specific antibody deficiency. This entry is derived from a study of T cell clonality in common variable immunodeficiency. General study results and limits: Reportedly, TCR beta sequences from common variable immunodeficiency showed fewer deletions and N-nucleotide insertions.

The CDR3 runs to 15 residues. CDR1 is SNHLY, CDR2 FYNNEI, per germline. J lost 4 bases, V lost 7 bases, and 5 bases had no gene match. The table came from immunoSEQ multiplex PCR; TCRdb's copy has only in-frame clones and leaves some out. The sample contains about 23,000 clones, none occurring once; roughly 9.6% lies in the top ten. This receptor was identified in a human donor with common variable immunodeficiency. What was sequenced was peripheral blood mononuclear cells. The chain joins TRBV2 to TRBJ2-2; 11 bases align to TRBD2. CDR3 bases read: TGTGCCAGCAAGAGGGGGACTAGCGGCACCGGGGAG. The encoded protein is CASKRGTSGTGE. The CDR3 in full is CASKRGTSGTGELFF.